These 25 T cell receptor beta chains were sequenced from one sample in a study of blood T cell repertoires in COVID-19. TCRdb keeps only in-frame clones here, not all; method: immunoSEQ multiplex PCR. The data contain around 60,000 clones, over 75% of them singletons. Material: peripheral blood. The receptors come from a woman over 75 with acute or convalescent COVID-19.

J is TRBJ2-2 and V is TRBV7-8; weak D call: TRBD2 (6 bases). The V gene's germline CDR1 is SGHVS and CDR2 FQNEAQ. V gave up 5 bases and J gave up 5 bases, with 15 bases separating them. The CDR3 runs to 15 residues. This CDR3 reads CASSKGAGTTGELFF. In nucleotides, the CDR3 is TGTGCCAGCAGCAAAGGGGCGGGGACGACCGGGGAGCTGTTTTTT.

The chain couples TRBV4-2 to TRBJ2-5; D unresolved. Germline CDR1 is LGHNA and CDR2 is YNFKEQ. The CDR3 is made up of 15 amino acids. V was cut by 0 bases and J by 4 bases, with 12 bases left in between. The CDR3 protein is CASSQDPTARETQYF. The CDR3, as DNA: TGTGCCAGCAGCCAAGATCCCACAGCACGAGAGACCCAGTACTTC.

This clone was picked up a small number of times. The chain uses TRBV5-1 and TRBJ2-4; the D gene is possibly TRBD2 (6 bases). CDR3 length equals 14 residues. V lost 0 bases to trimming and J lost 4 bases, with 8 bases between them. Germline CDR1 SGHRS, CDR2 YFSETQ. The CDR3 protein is CASSLDGGKNIQYF. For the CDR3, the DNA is TGCGCCAGCAGCTTGGATGGGGGGAAAAACATTCAGTACTTC.

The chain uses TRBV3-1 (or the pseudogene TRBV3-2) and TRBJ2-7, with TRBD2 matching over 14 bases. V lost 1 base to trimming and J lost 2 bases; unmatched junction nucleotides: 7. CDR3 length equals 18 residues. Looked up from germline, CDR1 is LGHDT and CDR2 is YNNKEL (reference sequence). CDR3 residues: CASSQAGLAGGPPYEQYF. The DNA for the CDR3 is TGTGCCAGCAGCCAAGCCGGACTAGCGGGAGGTCCCCCCTACGAGCAGTACTTC.

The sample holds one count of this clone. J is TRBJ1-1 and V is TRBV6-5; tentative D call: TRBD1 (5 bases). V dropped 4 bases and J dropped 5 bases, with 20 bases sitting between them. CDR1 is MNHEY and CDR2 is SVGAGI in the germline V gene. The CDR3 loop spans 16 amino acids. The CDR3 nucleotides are TGTGCCAGCAGTTCCCCTCGGAGAGGGGAGGGAACTGAAGCTTTCTTT. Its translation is CASSSPRRGEGTEAFF.

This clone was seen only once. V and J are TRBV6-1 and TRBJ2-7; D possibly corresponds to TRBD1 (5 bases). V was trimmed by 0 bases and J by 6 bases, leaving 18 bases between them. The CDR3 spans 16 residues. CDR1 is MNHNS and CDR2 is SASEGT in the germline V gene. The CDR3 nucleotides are TGTGCCAGCAGTGAAGCATGGCAGGGATGGTGGGTCGAGCAGTACTTC. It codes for CASSEAWQGWWVEQYF.

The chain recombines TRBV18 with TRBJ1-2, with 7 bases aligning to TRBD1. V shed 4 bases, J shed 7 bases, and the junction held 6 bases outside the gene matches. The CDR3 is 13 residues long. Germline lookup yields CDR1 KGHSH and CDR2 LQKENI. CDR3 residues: CASSLTGDRGYTF. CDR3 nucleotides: TGTGCCAGCTCACTTACAGGGGATCGTGGCTACACCTTC. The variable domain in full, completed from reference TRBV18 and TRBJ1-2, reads NAGVMQNPRHLVRRRGQEARLRCSPMKGHSHVYWYRQLPEEGLKFMVYLQKENIIDESGMPKERFSAEFPKEGPSILRIQQVVRGDSAAYFCASSLTGDRGYTFGSGTRLTVV.

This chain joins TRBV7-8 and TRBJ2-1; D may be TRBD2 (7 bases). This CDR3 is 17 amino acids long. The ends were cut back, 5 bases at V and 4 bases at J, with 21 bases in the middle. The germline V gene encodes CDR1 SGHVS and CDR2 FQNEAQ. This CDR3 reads CASSAFFAGASYNEQFF. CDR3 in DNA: TGTGCCAGCAGCGCGTTTTTTGCGGGGGCTAGTTACAATGAGCAGTTCTTC. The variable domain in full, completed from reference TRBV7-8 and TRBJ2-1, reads GAGVSQSPRYKVAKRGQDVALRCDPISGHVSLFWYQQALGQGPEFLTYFQNEAQLDKSGLPSDRFFAERPEGSVSTLKIQRTQQEDSAVYLCASSAFFAGASYNEQFFGPGTRLTVL.

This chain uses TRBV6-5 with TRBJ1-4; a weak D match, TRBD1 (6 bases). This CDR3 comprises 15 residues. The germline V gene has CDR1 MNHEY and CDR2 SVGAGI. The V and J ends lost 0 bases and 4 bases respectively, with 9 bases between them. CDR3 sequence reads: CASSYSKGVNEKLFF. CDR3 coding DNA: TGTGCCAGCAGTTACTCGAAGGGGGTTAATGAAAAACTGTTTTTT.

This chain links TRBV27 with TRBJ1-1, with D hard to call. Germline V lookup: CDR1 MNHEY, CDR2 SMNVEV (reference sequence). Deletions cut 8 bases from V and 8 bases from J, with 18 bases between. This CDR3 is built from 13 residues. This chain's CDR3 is CASRFSGKGEAFF. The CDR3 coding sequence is TGTGCCAGCCGCTTCTCCGGGAAGGGAGAAGCTTTCTTT.

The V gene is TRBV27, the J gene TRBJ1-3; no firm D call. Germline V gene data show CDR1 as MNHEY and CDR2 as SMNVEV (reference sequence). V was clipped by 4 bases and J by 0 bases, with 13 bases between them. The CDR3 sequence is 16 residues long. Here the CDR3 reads CASSCQESYSGNTIYF. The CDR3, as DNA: TGTGCCAGCAGTTGTCAGGAATCTTACTCTGGAAACACCATATATTTT.

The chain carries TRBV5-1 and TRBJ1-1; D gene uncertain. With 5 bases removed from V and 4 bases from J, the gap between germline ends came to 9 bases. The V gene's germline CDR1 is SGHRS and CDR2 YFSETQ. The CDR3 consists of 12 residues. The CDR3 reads CASSERGTEAFF. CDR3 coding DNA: TGCGCCAGCAGTGAGCGGGGCACTGAAGCTTTCTTT.

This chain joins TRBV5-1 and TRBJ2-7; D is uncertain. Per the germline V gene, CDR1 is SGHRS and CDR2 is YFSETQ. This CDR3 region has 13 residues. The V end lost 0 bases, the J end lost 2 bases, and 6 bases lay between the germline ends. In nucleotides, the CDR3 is TGCGCCAGCAGCTTGGACTACGCCTACGAGCAGTACTTC. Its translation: CASSLDYAYEQYF.

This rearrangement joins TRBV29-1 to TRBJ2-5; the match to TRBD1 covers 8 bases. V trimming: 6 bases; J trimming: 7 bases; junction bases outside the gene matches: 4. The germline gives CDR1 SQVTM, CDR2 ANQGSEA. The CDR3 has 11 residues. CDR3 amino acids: CSVGTGWTQYF. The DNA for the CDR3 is TGCAGCGTGGGGACAGGCTGGACCCAGTACTTC.

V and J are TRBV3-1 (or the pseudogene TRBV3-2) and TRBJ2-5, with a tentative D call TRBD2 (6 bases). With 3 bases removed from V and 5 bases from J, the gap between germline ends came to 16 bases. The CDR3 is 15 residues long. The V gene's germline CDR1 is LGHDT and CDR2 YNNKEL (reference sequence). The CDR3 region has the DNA TGTGCCAGCAGCCACCTCAGGGACTTGTTGGAGACCCAGTACTTC. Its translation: CASSHLRDLLETQYF.

CDR3: CATGLGQTNEKLFF. The CDR3 nucleotides read TGTGCCACAGGACTCGGCCAAACTAATGAAAAACTGTTTTTT. The V call is TRBV24-1, the J call TRBJ1-4; no clear D gene. The CDR3 extends over 14 amino acids. Germline CDR1 KGHDR, CDR2 SFDVKD. V lost 10 bases and J lost 1, with 12 bases in between.

The CDR3 DNA reads as TGTGCCAGCAGCCGCGACAGGGGGCTGGGAAATGAGCAGTTCTTC. Protein: CASSRDRGLGNEQFF. The gene calls are TRBV6-5 and TRBJ2-1; 10 nucleotides align to TRBD1. The germline CDR1 and CDR2 sequences are MNHEY and SVGAGI. The length of the CDR3 is 15 residues. J lost 7 bases, V lost 6 bases, and 9 bases had no gene match.

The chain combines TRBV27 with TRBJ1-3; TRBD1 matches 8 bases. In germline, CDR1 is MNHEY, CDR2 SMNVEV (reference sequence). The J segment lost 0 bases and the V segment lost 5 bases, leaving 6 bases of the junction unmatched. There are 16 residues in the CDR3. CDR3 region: CASSKTGASSGNTIYF. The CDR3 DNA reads TGTGCCAGCAGTAAGACAGGGGCCAGCTCTGGAAACACCATATATTTT.

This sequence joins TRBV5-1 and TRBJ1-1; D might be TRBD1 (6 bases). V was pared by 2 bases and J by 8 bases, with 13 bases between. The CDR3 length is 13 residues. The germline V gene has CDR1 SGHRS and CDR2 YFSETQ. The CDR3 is CASSLDRLTEAFF. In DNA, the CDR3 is TGCGCCAGCAGCTTAGACAGGTTGACGGAAGCTTTCTTT.

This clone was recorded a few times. The DNA for the CDR3 is TGTGCCAGCAGTAACGACTCAGGGGGGAGCAATCAGCCCCAGCATTTT. Residues: CASSNDSGGSNQPQHF. V usage is TRBV28 and J usage is TRBJ1-5; TRBD1 matches 7 bases. The CDR3 is 16 amino acids. V lost 5 bases to trimming and J lost 1 base; unmatched junction nucleotides: 8. CDR1 MDHEN and CDR2 SYDVKM come from the germline V gene.

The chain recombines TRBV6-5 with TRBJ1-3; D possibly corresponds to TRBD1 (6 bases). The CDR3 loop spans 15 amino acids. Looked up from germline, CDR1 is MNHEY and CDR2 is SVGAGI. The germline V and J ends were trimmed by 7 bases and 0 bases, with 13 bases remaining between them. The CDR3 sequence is CASIPGHSSGNTIYF. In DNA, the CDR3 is TGTGCCAGCATCCCGGGACACAGCTCTGGAAACACCATATATTTT.

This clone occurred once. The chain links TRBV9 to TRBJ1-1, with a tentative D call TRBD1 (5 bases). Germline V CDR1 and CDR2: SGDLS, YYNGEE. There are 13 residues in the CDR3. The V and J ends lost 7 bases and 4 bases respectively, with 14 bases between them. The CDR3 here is CASGPQGFTEAFF. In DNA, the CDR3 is TGTGCCAGCGGGCCCCAGGGCTTCACTGAAGCTTTCTTT.

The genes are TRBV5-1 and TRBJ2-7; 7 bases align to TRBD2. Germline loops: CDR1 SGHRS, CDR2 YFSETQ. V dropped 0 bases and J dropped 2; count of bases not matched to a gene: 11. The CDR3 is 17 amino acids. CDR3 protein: CASSLAEGLRGAYEQYF. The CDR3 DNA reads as TGCGCCAGCAGCTTGGCCGAGGGACTCCGGGGGGCCTACGAGCAGTACTTC. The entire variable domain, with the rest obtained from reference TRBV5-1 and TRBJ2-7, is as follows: KAGVTQTPRYLIKTRGQQVTLSCSPISGHRSVSWYQQTPGQGLQFLFEYFSETQRNKGNFPGRFSGRQFSNSRSEMNVSTLELGDSALYLCASSLAEGLRGAYEQYFGPGTRLTVT.

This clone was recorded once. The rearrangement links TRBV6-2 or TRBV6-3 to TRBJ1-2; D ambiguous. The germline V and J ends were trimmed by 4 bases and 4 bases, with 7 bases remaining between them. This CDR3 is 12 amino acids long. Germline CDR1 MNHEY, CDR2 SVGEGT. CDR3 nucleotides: TGTGCCAGCAGTTTACGGTTCTATGGCTACACCTTC. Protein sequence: CASSLRFYGYTF.

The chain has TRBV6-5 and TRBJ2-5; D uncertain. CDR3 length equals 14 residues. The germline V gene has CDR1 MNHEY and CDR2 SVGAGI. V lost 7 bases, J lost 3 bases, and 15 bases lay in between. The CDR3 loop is CASTSRIVEETQYF. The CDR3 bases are TGTGCCAGCACATCGAGGATTGTCGAAGAGACCCAGTACTTC.